The present T cell receptor (beta chain) was sequenced within a study of regulatory T cells in long-lasting Graves disease. Overall study results and limits: The persistent group shared 2,741 public clonotypes, more than the approximately 880 shared by new patients. Segments TRBV28, TRBJ1-2 and TRBJ2-5 showed preferential usage in persistent disease.

V was clipped by 6 bases and J by 0 bases; unmatched bases: 13. Germline assignment: CDR1 MDHEN and CDR2 SYDVKM. The CDR3 is 17 residues long. Investigators prepared the TCR beta libraries by applying iRepertoire HTBI primers and Arm-PCR of CDR3 regions. Per the original data handling: Throughout the samples, researchers identified about 56 TRBV and approximately 14 TRBJ segments. In TCRdb, the multiplex PCR reads were re-called with MiXCR into one record per CDR3 protein. TCRdb's processing, not the study's, gives the V and J calls here. Of 350,000 to 500,000 distinct CDR3 sequences listed, roughly a fifth are singletons. This clonotype was counted many times. As yet, its antigen is unknown. Sample time point: persistent/refractory GD, antithyroid drugs over 5 years with positive TRAb. PBMC RNA was the source of the TCR library.

Sequencing used peripheral blood mononuclear cells (PBMCs), obtained when the disease was refractory, from a patient treated with antithyroid drugs. This chain uses TRBV28 with TRBJ1-1; 7 bases fit TRBD1. The clonotype was recovered from a female donor with Graves disease. CDR3 loop: CASSPGTETIMNTEAFF. The DNA for the CDR3 is TGTGCCAGCAGCCCAGGGACAGAGACAATCATGAACACTGAAGCTTTCTTT.